The 28 T cell receptor beta chains in this list originate from one sample, sequenced in a study of blood T cell repertoires in COVID-19. The data were produced by immunoSEQ multiplex PCR, yet TCRdb's version contains in-frame clones alone and is incomplete. The sample holds 250,000 to 300,000 clones, roughly 85% seen once. Sequencing was performed on peripheral blood. The receptors here all came from a man aged 45-60 years with active or convalescent COVID-19.

V usage is TRBV24-1 and J usage is TRBJ2-2, with 11 bases that match TRBD2. Losses at the gene ends were 6 bases for V and 1 base for J; bases not matched to a gene: 3. This CDR3 has 16 residues. Germline-derived CDR1 and CDR2 are KGHDR and SFDVKD. CDR3 sequence: CATSSTSGENTGELFF. DNA for the CDR3: TGTGCCACCAGTTCGACTAGCGGGGAGAACACCGGGGAGCTGTTTTTT.

V is TRBV11-2 and J is TRBJ2-1; 7 nucleotides agree with TRBD1. The germline gives CDR1 SGHAT, CDR2 FQNNGV. Trimming cost V 2 bases and J 0 bases; bases outside gene matches: 1. The CDR3 is 15 amino acids. CDR3: CASSLNRGSYNEQFF. As DNA, the CDR3 is TGTGCCAGCAGCTTAAACAGGGGCTCCTACAATGAGCAGTTCTTC.

This chain uses TRBV4-2 with TRBJ2-4; possibly TRBD2 for D (5 bases). The CDR3 length is 15 residues. Germline CDR1 is LGHNA and CDR2 is YNFKEQ. Trimming cost V 4 bases and J 0 bases, with 10 bases left between them. The CDR3 is CASSLSGLAKNIQYF. DNA for the CDR3: TGTGCCAGCAGCCTTTCGGGGTTAGCCAAAAACATTCAGTACTTC.

The chain uses TRBV5-4 and TRBJ1-2; 8 positions agree with TRBD1. With V trimmed by 4 bases and J by 2 bases, 7 bases remained unmatched. The germline CDR1 and CDR2 sequences are SGHNT and YYREEE (reference sequence). This CDR3 has 15 residues. The CDR3 DNA sequence: TGTGCCAGCAGCGGACTACAGGGGGTGAACTATGGCTACACCTTC. Encoded protein: CASSGLQGVNYGYTF.

V is TRBV28 and J is TRBJ1-4; a possible D gene is TRBD1 (6 bases). Trimming shortened V by 6 bases and J by 4 bases, and 12 bases separated the two germline ends. The CDR3 has 14 amino acids. CDR1 MDHEN and CDR2 SYDVKM come from the germline V gene. The CDR3 sequence: CASSLDRYNEKLFF. The CDR3 bases are TGTGCCAGCAGCTTGGACAGATATAATGAAAAACTGTTTTTT.

This clone was counted a single time. The V and J genes are TRBV2 and TRBJ2-3; TRBD2 might be the D (5 bases). V was pared by 8 bases and J by 1 base, with 13 bases between. The V gene's germline CDR1 is SNHLY and CDR2 FYNNEI. This CDR3 has 14 amino acids. The CDR3 coding sequence is TGTGCCAGCGTCGACCAGAGGGGCACAGATACGCAGTATTTT. Protein product: CASVDQRGTDTQYF.

The chain uses TRBV21-1 and TRBJ2-1; no DNA check was done on the table's D call, TRBD1. TRBV21-1 counts as a pseudogene. CDR3 length equals 22 residues. DNA for the CDR3: TGTGCCAGCCCCCGGGGGACAGGGGGGATTGGCGAGCGGAGTAGCTCCTACAATGAGCAGTTCTTC. Residues: CASPRGTGGIGERSSSYNEQFF.

V usage is TRBV9 and J usage is TRBJ1-1; no clear D. The length of the CDR3 is 14 residues. V lost 3 bases to trimming and J lost 1 base, with 10 bases between them. CDR1 is SGDLS, CDR2 YYNGEE, per germline. CDR3 protein: CASSDGVGNTEAFF. The CDR3 DNA is TGTGCCAGCAGCGACGGGGTAGGGAACACTGAAGCTTTCTTT.

The CDR3 is CASSTALSGRAADTQYF. DNA for the CDR3: TGTGCCAGCAGCACCGCGCTTAGCGGGAGGGCCGCAGATACGCAGTATTTT. The rearrangement joins TRBV27 to TRBJ2-3; TRBD2 matches at 11 bases. CDR3 length: 17 amino acids. Germline CDR1 and CDR2: MNHEY and SMNVEV (reference sequence). With V trimmed by 6 bases and J by 4 bases, 12 bases remained unmatched.

In nucleotides, the CDR3 is TGTGCCAGCTCTTCGGGAGCAGATACGCAGTATTTT. Translation: CASSSGADTQYF. J is TRBJ2-3 and V is TRBV7-3, with D possibly being TRBD2 (6 bases). The CDR3 covers 12 residues. V lost 8 bases to trimming and J lost 4 bases, with 10 bases between them. Germline V gives CDR1 SGHTA, CDR2 FQGTGA.

The genes are TRBV19 and TRBJ1-1; D is ambiguous. The V gene's germline CDR1 is LNHDA and CDR2 SQIVND (reference sequence). Trimming shortened V by 7 bases and J by 1 base, and 13 bases separated the two germline ends. The CDR3 covers 14 residues. In DNA form, the CDR3 reads TGTGCCAGTAAAGCTCCCTCGTGGAACACTGAAGCTTTCTTT. Protein product: CASKAPSWNTEAFF.

The rearrangement uses TRBV5-1 and TRBJ2-7; TRBD1 is a possible D gene (5 bases). The V end lost 5 bases, the J end lost 0 bases, and 21 bases lay between the germline ends. Germline CDR1 reads SGHRS; CDR2 reads YFSETQ. The CDR3 has 17 residues. This CDR3 reads CASRARATSDSSYEQYF. The CDR3 DNA follows: TGCGCCAGCAGAGCCCGGGCCACAAGTGACAGCTCCTACGAGCAGTACTTC.

The rearrangement uses TRBV5-6 and TRBJ2-6; TRBD1 matches at 7 bases. Germline loops: CDR1 SGHDT, CDR2 YYEEEE. After removal of 5 bases from V and 4 bases from J, the junction contained 6 bases not matched to a gene. The CDR3 has 15 amino acids. The CDR3 DNA reads TGTGCCAGCAGTTCTACAGGGGCAGGGGCCAACGTCCTGACTTTC. Translating it yields CASSSTGAGANVLTF.

The CDR3 loop is CASSQDTGDHGYTF. The DNA for the CDR3 is TGCGCCAGCAGCCAAGATACAGGGGATCATGGCTACACCTTC. The V and J genes are TRBV4-1 and TRBJ1-2; TRBD1 aligns across 7 bases. V lost 0 bases to trimming and J lost 6 bases; unmatched junction nucleotides: 4. The CDR3 is 14 residues long. Germline V gene sequence: CDR1 MGHRA, CDR2 YSYEKL.

The chain recombines TRBV2 with TRBJ1-1, with 8 bases aligning to TRBD1. The V and J ends lost 6 bases and 8 bases, in that order; junction bases with no gene match: 11. The CDR3 is made up of 14 amino acids. Per the germline V gene, CDR1 is SNHLY and CDR2 is FYNNEI. Written as DNA, the CDR3 is TGTGCCAGCAGGGAAAGACAGGGGCCGCAGGAAGCTTTCTTT. Amino acids: CASRERQGPQEAFF.

The chain uses TRBV29-1 and TRBJ1-3; D possibly corresponds to TRBD1 (6 bases). Per the germline V gene, CDR1 is SQVTM and CDR2 is ANQGSEA. The CDR3 is made up of 15 amino acids. Trimming shortened V by 6 bases and J by 0 bases, and 15 bases separated the two germline ends. This CDR3 reads CSVSFDRLSGNTIYF. In DNA, the CDR3 is TGCAGCGTCTCTTTTGACAGGCTCTCTGGAAACACCATATATTTT.

The rearrangement uses TRBV7-9 and TRBJ2-7, with D perhaps TRBD2 (6 bases). Germline CDR1 reads SEHNR; CDR2 reads FQNEAQ (reference sequence). Trimming removed 1 base at V and 7 bases at J, with 14 bases between. The CDR3 spans 14 residues. The CDR3 loop is CASSLVGGTGEQYF. CDR3 nucleotide sequence: TGTGCCAGCAGCTTAGTGGGAGGAACGGGGGAGCAGTACTTC.

J is TRBJ1-2 and V is TRBV10-3, with 9 bases matching TRBD1. Trimming at V came to 2 bases and at J to 10 bases, leaving 5 bases not matched to a gene. The germline V gene has CDR1 ENHRY and CDR2 SYGVKD. This CDR3 contains 13 residues. CDR3 coding DNA: TGTGCCATCAGTGAGCCCAGACAGGGGGACTACACCTTC. The encoded protein is CAISEPRQGDYTF.

A few counts support this clone. The genes are TRBV12-3 or TRBV12-4 and TRBJ2-7; TRBD1 matches at 8 bases. The CDR3 has 13 residues. V dropped 4 bases and J dropped 12; count of bases not matched to a gene: 11. CDR3 DNA: TGTGCCAGCAGTTCAACTAGGACAGGGAAAAGGTACTTC. Residues: CASSSTRTGKRYF.

The sample holds one count of this clone. V is TRBV16 and J is TRBJ2-3; the D is unclear. CDR3 size: 13 residues. Trimming cost V 4 bases and J 3 bases, with 8 bases left between them. Germline lookup yields CDR1 KGHSY and CDR2 FQNENV. In DNA, the CDR3 is TGTGCCAGCAGCCCGAAGAGAACAGATACGCAGTATTTT. Its translation: CASSPKRTDTQYF.

On this clone: Other nucleotide sequences in the sample specify the same CDR3. The chain has TRBV18 and TRBJ1-4, with a tentative D call TRBD1 (6 bases). The CDR3 extends over 13 amino acids. V was shortened by 4 bases and J by 5 bases, with 8 bases between the two germline ends. CDR1 KGHSH and CDR2 LQKENI come from the germline V gene. The DNA for the CDR3 is TGTGCCAGCTCACGAGGACAGAATGAAAAACTGTTTTTT. Protein product: CASSRGQNEKLFF.

The V and J genes are TRBV28 and TRBJ2-1; TRBD1 matches 7 bases. The CDR3 is made up of 17 amino acids. J gave up 2 bases and V 6 bases, and 13 bases lay outside the gene matches. The V gene's germline CDR1 is MDHEN and CDR2 SYDVKM. CDR3 loop: CASSLYRGGIAYNEQFF. The CDR3 nucleotides read TGTGCCAGCAGCCTGTACAGGGGTGGTATAGCCTACAATGAGCAGTTCTTC.

Here the CDR3 DNA reads TGTGCCAGTAGTGGGGACAGGGTATTTGAAGCTTTCTTT. This codes for CASSGDRVFEAFF. The chain has TRBV19 and TRBJ1-1, with TRBD1 identical over 9 bases. The CDR3 extends over 13 amino acids. Trimming took 5 bases from V and 7 from J; bases not matched to a gene: 5. Germline V gives CDR1 LNHDA, CDR2 SQIVND (reference sequence).

The chain combines TRBV11-2 with TRBJ2-2, with 8 bases lining up with TRBD2. This CDR3 region has 15 residues. The germline V gene has CDR1 SGHAT and CDR2 FQNNGV. The trim removed 5 bases at V and 5 bases at J, leaving 7 bases unmatched. CDR3 loop: CASSLSGSLTGELFF. Written as DNA, the CDR3 is TGTGCCAGCAGCCTAAGCGGGAGCCTGACCGGGGAGCTGTTTTTT. Full variable domain (missing parts from reference TRBV11-2 and TRBJ2-2): EAGVAQSPRYKIIEKRQSVAFWCNPISGHATLYWYQQILGQGPKLLIQFQNNGVVDDSQLPKDRFSAERLKGVDSTLKIQPAKLEDSAVYLCASSLSGSLTGELFFGEGSRLTVL.

In its sample, this clone was seen a few times. J is TRBJ1-2 and V is TRBV2; perhaps TRBD1 as D (5 bases). The CDR3 has 13 amino acids. The germline V gene encodes CDR1 SNHLY and CDR2 FYNNEI. The V end lost 8 bases, the J end lost 4 bases, and 14 bases lay between the germline ends. CDR3 loop: CASGDGGAYGYTF. CDR3 in DNA: TGTGCCAGCGGGGACGGGGGAGCCTATGGCTACACCTTC. Full variable domain (missing parts from reference TRBV2 and TRBJ1-2): EPEVTQTPSHQVTQMGQEVILRCVPISNHLYFYWYRQILGQKVEFLVSFYNNEISEKSEIFDDQFSVERPDGSNFTLKIRSTKLEDSAMYFCASGDGGAYGYTFGSGTRLTVV.

This clone was counted only a few times. The V call is TRBV28, the J call TRBJ1-5, with 8 bases fitting TRBD1. The V and J ends lost 2 bases and 4 bases, in that order; junction bases with no gene match: 7. The CDR3 covers 16 residues. CDR1 is MDHEN, CDR2 SYDVKM, per germline. As DNA, the CDR3 is TGTGCCAGCAGTTTAGGCAGGGGGCTACGGAATCAGCCCCAGCATTTT. This sequence encodes CASSLGRGLRNQPQHF.

The chain combines TRBV24-1 with TRBJ2-2; the D is unclear. This CDR3 is built from 13 residues. Germline CDR1 and CDR2: KGHDR and SFDVKD. Trimming shortened V by 6 bases and J by 5 bases, and 9 bases separated the two germline ends. The CDR3 bases are TGTGCCACCAGTACGAGGAAAACCGGGGAGCTGTTTTTT. Its translation: CATSTRKTGELFF.

V and J are TRBV10-2 and TRBJ2-1, with a weak D call TRBD2 (6 bases). Trimming stripped 5 bases from V and 14 bases from J, with 16 bases between. The CDR3 contains 12 residues. Germline V gives CDR1 WSHSY, CDR2 SAAADI. CDR3 sequence reads: CASSREPPGKFF. The CDR3 bases are TGCGCCAGCAGTCGGGAGCCACCCGGAAAGTTCTTC.